These T cell receptor beta chains were read from a single sample in a study of blood T cell repertoires in COVID-19. Profiled with immunoSEQ multiplex PCR; TCRdb holds only in-frame clones, not every one. The table has over 200,000 clones, roughly 85% seen once. Specimen: peripheral blood. The receptors come from a woman under 30 who had recovered from COVID-19. Each CDR3 is given with its conserved first and last residue. A D gene is named only where the DNA matches it firmly. A clone size is listed for some rows: how often the clone was seen (once, few, many), or a class if it is expanded.

>TRBJ2-5|-|TRBV7-6|TRBD2
CASSLDGAGGPETQYF
TGTGCCAGCAGCTTAGACGGAGCGGGAGGGCCAGAGACCCAGTACTTC
>TRBJ1-5|-|TRBV27|-
CASSSRVNQPQHF
TGTGCCAGCAGTTCCCGAGTCAATCAGCCCCAGCATTTT
>TRBJ2-1|-|TRBV6-5|-
CASSYDGGRGREQFF
TGTGCCAGCAGTTACGACGGGGGGCGGGGCCGAGAGCAGTTCTTC
>TRBJ2-1|-|TRBV18|TRBD2
CASSLSKTSSNEQFF
TGTGCCAGCTCCCTCTCAAAGACTAGCTCGAATGAGCAGTTCTTC
>TRBJ1-2|-|TRBV7-9|TRBD1
CASSARQGTNYGYTF
TGTGCCAGCAGCGCGCGACAGGGAACTAACTATGGCTACACCTTC
>TRBJ1-4|-|TRBV25-1|-
CASSEFRTDSRANEKLFF
TGTGCCAGCAGTGAATTCAGGACGGACTCGAGGGCTAATGAAAAACTGTTTTTT
>TRBJ2-5|once|TRBV19|TRBD1
CASALQGAGETQYF
TGTGCCAGTGCACTTCAGGGGGCGGGGGAGACCCAGTACTTC
>TRBJ2-5|-|TRBV19|-
CASSFRETQYF
TGTGCCAGTAGTTTCAGGGAGACCCAGTACTTC
>TRBJ1-2|-|TRBV19|-
CASRAGSFYGYTF
TGTGCCAGTAGGGCGGGATCCTTCTACGGCTACACCTTC
>TRBJ1-2|-|TRBV14|-
CASSLFTYGGYTF
TGTGCCAGCAGCCTTTTTACTTACGGGGGCTACACCTTC
>TRBJ1-1|once|TRBV6-2/TRBV6-3|-
CASRPTGRTEAFF
TGTGCCAGCAGGCCTACAGGGAGAACTGAAGCTTTCTTT
>TRBJ1-5|-|TRBV30|TRBD1
CAWSVPGQGYQPQHF
TGTGCCTGGAGTGTACCGGGACAGGGGTATCAGCCCCAGCATTTT
>TRBJ1-1|-|TRBV6-5|TRBD1
CASSFNRGTEAFF
TGTGCCAGCAGTTTCAACAGGGGCACTGAAGCTTTCTTT
>TRBJ2-3|-|TRBV25-1|-
CASSEAWGSTDTQYF
TGTGCCAGCAGTGAGGCTTGGGGCAGCACAGATACGCAGTATTTT
>TRBJ1-5|-|TRBV25-1|TRBD1
CASSARQGHQPQHF
TGTGCCAGCAGTGCCCGACAGGGGCATCAGCCCCAGCATTTT
>TRBJ1-1|-|TRBV18|-
CASSLGQNTEAFF
TGTGCCAGCTCACTGGGACAGAACACTGAAGCTTTCTTT
>TRBJ1-1|-|TRBV27|-
CASSLQENTEAFF
TGTGCCAGCAGTTTACAGGAAAACACTGAAGCTTTCTTT
>TRBJ2-1|-|TRBV25-1|-
CASNPDRSDEQFF
TGTGCCAGCAACCCAGATAGAAGCGATGAGCAGTTCTTC
>TRBJ2-3|-|TRBV24-1|TRBD2
CATSDAGADTQYF
TGTGCCACCAGTGATGCGGGGGCAGATACGCAGTATTTT
>TRBJ2-2|-|TRBV28|TRBD2
CASSLGGSETGELFF
TGTGCCAGCAGTTTAGGCGGGAGTGAAACCGGGGAGCTGTTTTTT
>TRBJ2-7|-|TRBV12-3/TRBV12-4|-
CASSQGVSYEQYF
TGTGCCAGCAGTCAAGGAGTCTCCTACGAGCAGTACTTC
>TRBJ1-2|-|TRBV12-3/TRBV12-4|-
CASSSQGDGYTF
TGTGCCAGCAGTTCACAGGGAGATGGCTACACCTTC
>TRBJ1-1|-|TRBV7-9|-
CASTQGRTEAFF
TGTGCCAGTACCCAGGGTCGCACTGAAGCTTTCTTT
>TRBJ2-1|-|TRBV30|-
CAWSVLGSGGDEQFF
TGTGCCTGGAGTGTACTCGGGAGTGGAGGGGATGAGCAGTTCTTC